Reported below is one TCR beta chain. This clone was observed a single time. It has no known antigen specificity. No quality values exist for individual bases; no much larger clone is one base distant. This specimen's time point label, per the study, means: about 11 months on ibrutinib. For TCR beta library preparation, around 2.2 micrograms of genomic DNA was extracted from cryopreserved PBMCs. Longitudinal blood samples from CLL patients receiving ibrutinib monotherapy were subjected to high-throughput TCR beta sequencing. The patients were enrolled in a single-center, open-label phase 2 trial of ibrutinib monotherapy. The data were taken from a study of cytotoxic CD8 clonotypes in ibrutinib-treated CLL (dated by TCRdb to 2020 to 2023). As for the study more broadly: The cohort was composed of roughly ten relapsed/refractory and approximately 16 treatment-naive patients; IGHV unmutated status was identified in 17 patients. Cryopreserved peripheral blood mononuclear cells were obtained before treatment, at response, and at either sustained remission or disease progression. Samples averaged approximately 260,000 productive templates and 94,082 productive rearrangements. Response samples were taken after a median of approximately 12 months on treatment, ranging from roughly 6 to 36 months. Every remission and progressive disease sample was obtained while ibrutinib was still being received by the patients. Longitudinal samples were available for about 30% of the 86 trial participants. Responses were partial in some 24 patients and complete in 2; after median roughly 69 months follow-up, around 14 stayed in remission and about twelve progressed. Here is what the overall study found, with its caveats: Sustained-remission and progressing patients did not have matched sampling times, and lymph node repertoires were not examined. Clonality rose at ibrutinib response, remained stable during sustained remission, and dropped back toward baseline at progression. At baseline, clonality was higher than in age-matched healthy donors and showed a strong correlation with circulating CD8+ T-cell counts. Public clonotypes were rare and either contracted or stayed stable during treatment, and the rise in clonality at ibrutinib response reflected the expansion of private clonotypes.

On a MiSeq, deep resolution sequencing aimed for a depth between 1 in 1 million and 1 in 200,000 T cells, with each clonotype covered 10x on average. The immunoSEQ hsTCRB Kit was used to generate the TCR beta libraries. The authors' analysis ran thus. The data were analyzed with ImmunoSEQ Analyzer and ImmunoSEQ Data Assistant, and V, D and J gene assignments followed IMGT definitions. Clonality, which ranges from 0 to 1, was calculated as one minus the normalized Shannon entropy of productive rearrangement frequencies. Public clonotype analysis was restricted to overrepresented clonotypes comprising at least 0.05% of each patient's repertoire. Some 14 age-matched healthy donor repertoires from immuneACCESS served as clonality controls. The immuneACCESS repertoire file appears here via TCRdb, limited to in-frame rearrangements. These files lack a portion of the clones; in checked studies, under half of the deficit traces to unresolved V genes, and the cause of the others is not known. That table is the source of V, J and clone size, and D and trimming were worked out from the DNA. Within this sample are approximately 100,000 clones, with almost 80% of them counted one time only. 32% of the sample is in the top ten clones.

The germline V gene provides CDR1 ENHRY and CDR2 SYGVKD. Deletion took 2 bases off V and 6 bases off J, with a span of 9 bases between the germline ends. Its CDR3 holds 13 amino acids, cysteine through phenylalanine. The entry retains the CDR3 DNA only, 39 bases that are in frame from base 1. Sequenced here: PBMCs, sampled after 12 months of ibrutinib treatment. The rearranged chain carries TRBV10-3 and TRBJ2-3; the best D guess is TRBD1, with 5 bases matching. This receptor was identified in a human donor with chronic lymphocytic leukemia. The CDR3 protein is CAISERTMDTQYF. The DNA is TGTGCCATCAGTGAGAGGACAATGGATACGCAGTATTTT.